This T cell receptor (beta chain) was observed in a study of CD8+ T cells in alopecia areata. Across the whole study: Treatment comprised oral tofacitinib, 5 to 10 mg twice daily, in treated patients.

V trimming: 6 bases; J trimming: 2 bases; junction bases outside the gene matches: 11. CDR1 is SNHLY, CDR2 FYNNEI, per germline. The CDR3 spans 16 residues. As the sequencing template, cDNA was produced by extracting RNA and reverse transcribing it. Method: immunoSEQ multiplex PCR; TCRdb's copy keeps in-frame clones and lacks some. Found here are 170,000 or so clones, about three fifths of them singletons; the top ten hold around an eighth. Study results and limitations: Among the top 100, expanded CD8+ clones, as well as scalp clonality, were significantly decreased by tofacitinib. Persistence during tofacitinib was seen for many expanded lesional clones in scalp and blood.

A word on this clone: Its antigen is as yet unknown.

Treatment in this sample: oral pan-JAK inhibitor, 5-10 mg twice daily. The J gene is TRBJ2-5, the V gene TRBV2, with TRBD1 identical over 8 bases. Here the sequenced sample was CD8+ T cells sorted from blood, taken at week 24, from a patient treated with tofacitinib. The source of this sequence is a human donor with alopecia areata. CDR3 in DNA: TGTGCCAGCAGGGAGAGCAGGACAGGGAGGCAAGAGACCCAGTACTTC. Translating it yields CASRESRTGRQETQYF.